This T cell receptor beta chain emerged from a study of CD8 T cell repertoires and HIV-1 epitope variants. This clone was detected only a few times. The antigen is not known. This CDR3 is 15 amino acids long. Germline loops: CDR1 MDHEN, CDR2 SYDVKM. V lost 7 bases and J 2 bases, leaving 18 bases between the germline ends. Measured with immunoSEQ multiplex PCR; TCRdb has only the in-frame clones, and not every one. The sample records a few thousand clones, around 71% being singletons. The sequence was collected from a male donor with HIV. This sequence joins TRBV28 and TRBJ2-7; the D call may be TRBD1 or TRBD2 (6 bases each). The specimen was cultured CD8+ T cells derived from PBMCs. The CDR3 DNA is TGTGCCAGCACCAAGGGGTGGGGGGCCGCCTACGAGCAGTACTTC. The encoded protein is CASTKGWGAAYEQYF. Full variable domain (outside the CDR3, taken from reference TRBV28 and TRBJ2-7): DVKVTQSSRYLVKRTGEKVFLECVQDMDHENMFWYRQDPGLGLRLIYFSYDVKMKEKGDIPEGYSVSREKKERFSLILESASTNQTSMYLCASTKGWGAAYEQYFGPGTRLTVT.